The 23 T cell receptor beta chains below come from one sample, sequenced in a study of control samples from healthy donors and cancer patients. Measured with immunoSEQ multiplex PCR; TCRdb has only the in-frame clones, and not every one. The sample consists of around 110,000 clones, 75% to 90% of them appearing once. The specimen was PBMCs. Source of these receptors: a woman aged 45-65 years with colorectal cancer.

The V gene is TRBV5-1, the J gene TRBJ1-4; TRBD1 matches at 8 bases. J lost 10 bases, V lost 4 bases, and 12 bases had no gene match. Per the germline V gene, CDR1 is SGHRS and CDR2 is YFSETQ. The CDR3 consists of 15 residues. The CDR3 nucleotides are TGCGCCAGCAGCGAACTTAACAGGGGGATAGGAAAACTGTTTTTT. It codes for CASSELNRGIGKLFF.

This clone was detected once. The chain carries TRBV6-1 and TRBJ1-5, with 12 nucleotides matching TRBD1. Unmatched junction bases numbered 3, after V lost 0 bases and J lost 6 bases. Germline-derived CDR1 and CDR2 are MNHNS and SASEGT. The CDR3 runs 16 residues. The CDR3 DNA reads as TGTGCCAGCAGTGAAGCTGGGACAGGGGGCGTTCAGCCCCAGCATTTT. Its protein product is CASSEAGTGGVQPQHF.

The chain has TRBV2 and TRBJ1-2; 7 bases fit TRBD1. Germline trimming cut 2 bases from V and 8 bases from J; bases unmatched to any gene: 2. Germline values: CDR1 SNHLY, CDR2 FYNNEI. The CDR3 covers 12 residues. CDR3 bases: TGTGCCAGCAGTGAACAGGGGGGCGGCTACACCTTC. It yields the protein CASSEQGGGYTF.

This chain's CDR3 is CASSQVSGYEQFF. The DNA of the CDR3 is TGTGCCAGCAGCCAAGTTAGTGGCTATGAGCAGTTCTTC. This chain connects TRBV3-1 (or the pseudogene TRBV3-2) to TRBJ2-1, with D unclear. V was clipped by 1 base and J by 8 bases, with 9 bases between them. The CDR3 is made up of 13 amino acids. Germline lookup yields CDR1 LGHDT and CDR2 YNNKEL (reference sequence).

This chain connects TRBV19 to TRBJ1-1; maybe TRBD1 (6 bases). Trimming pared 10 bases from V and 2 bases from J, leaving 17 bases between. CDR3 length: 14 residues. CDR1 and CDR2 from the germline V gene are LNHDA and SQIVND (reference sequence). The DNA of the CDR3 is TGTGCCACCGGCCTAAGACAGGAAAACACTGAAGCTTTCTTT. Amino acid sequence: CATGLRQENTEAFF.

The chain is built from TRBV6-5 and TRBJ2-2, with unresolved D. The ends were cut back, 7 bases at V and 1 base at J, with 10 bases in the middle. Germline CDR1 is MNHEY and CDR2 is SVGAGI. The CDR3 loop spans 14 amino acids. CDR3 loop: CASIFGQNTGELFF. The CDR3 DNA is TGTGCCAGCATTTTCGGCCAGAACACCGGGGAGCTGTTTTTT.

The chain joins TRBV14 to TRBJ2-2; tentative D call: TRBD1 (5 bases). This CDR3 contains 13 residues. Trimming stripped 10 bases from V and 0 bases from J, with 9 bases between. From germline, CDR1 is SGHDN and CDR2 FVKESK. The CDR3 region is CATGHPNTGELFF. CDR3 coding DNA: TGTGCCACAGGACACCCGAACACCGGGGAGCTGTTTTTT.

This clone was counted only a few times. The genes are TRBV23-1 and TRBJ1-1, with D tentatively TRBD1 (6 bases). TRBV23-1 is placed among ORFs of uncertain function. The CDR3 loop spans 14 amino acids. The CDR3 nucleotides are TGCGCAGGTAGGGGGAGTACAATGAACACTGAAGCTTTCTTT. Translating it yields CAGRGSTMNTEAFF.

This clone was counted a single time. Within the sample, other DNA sequences also encode this same CDR3. The chain combines TRBV19 with TRBJ1-5; D unclear. Trimming removed 5 bases at V and 6 bases at J, with 8 bases between. Germline CDR1 and CDR2: LNHDA and SQIVND (reference sequence). The CDR3 covers 12 residues. The CDR3: CASSGRGQPQHF. As DNA, the CDR3 is TGTGCCAGTAGTGGTCGGGGTCAGCCCCAGCATTTT. Full variable domain (outside the CDR3, taken from reference TRBV19 and TRBJ1-5): DGGITQSPKYLFRKEGQNVTLSCEQNLNHDAMYWYRQDPGQGLRLIYYSQIVNDFQKGDIAEGYSVSREKKESFPLTVTSAQKNPTAFYLCASSGRGQPQHFGDGTRLSIL.

This clone appeared a single time. V is TRBV2 and J is TRBJ1-6; 9 bases are a match to TRBD1. Germline V gives CDR1 SNHLY, CDR2 FYNNEI. V shed 5 bases, J shed 10 bases, and the junction held 6 bases outside the gene matches. The CDR3 extends over 14 amino acids. The CDR3 coding sequence is TGTGCCAGCAGTCCCAGGACAGGGGAATCACCCCTCCACTTT. It translates to CASSPRTGESPLHF.

The table lists this clone with a few counts. The V gene is TRBV6-5, the J gene TRBJ2-3; D perhaps matches TRBD2 (7 bases). Germline assignment: CDR1 MNHEY and CDR2 SVGAGI. CDR3 length equals 15 residues. V was clipped by 2 bases and J by 7 bases, with 16 bases between them. The CDR3 reads CASSYGGGSVNTQYF. The CDR3 DNA sequence: TGTGCCAGCAGTTACGGCGGGGGCTCTGTGAATACGCAGTATTTT.

The V call is TRBV5-1, the J call TRBJ2-5, with D perhaps TRBD1 (5 bases). The V end lost 5 bases, the J end lost 2 bases, and 16 bases lay between the germline ends. CDR3 length: 15 residues. CDR1 is SGHRS, CDR2 YFSETQ, per germline. CDR3 nucleotides: TGCGCCAGCAGACTTCTAGGGGATTTACAAGAGACCCAGTACTTC. Translating gives CASRLLGDLQETQYF.

This clone was recorded only once. Within the sample, other DNA sequences also encode this same CDR3. The chain carries TRBV28 and TRBJ2-5; D is perhaps TRBD2 (6 bases). The germline gives CDR1 MDHEN, CDR2 SYDVKM. V was trimmed by 4 bases and J by 4 bases, leaving 7 bases between them. The CDR3 consists of 12 residues. DNA of the CDR3: TGTGCCAGCAGTTCCGGGGGAGAGACCCAGTACTTC. This encodes CASSSGGETQYF.

The chain carries TRBV14 and TRBJ2-7, with 10 nucleotides matching TRBD1. The germline CDR1 and CDR2 sequences are SGHDN and FVKESK. The length of the CDR3 is 18 residues. J gave up 5 bases and V 4 bases, and 17 bases lay outside the gene matches. CDR3 sequence: CASSRYSGTGVKRNEQYF. The CDR3 nucleotides are TGTGCCAGCAGCCGTTACTCCGGGACAGGGGTAAAGAGGAACGAGCAGTACTTC.

V usage is TRBV9 and J usage is TRBJ2-2, with unresolved D. Germline CDR1 and CDR2: SGDLS and YYNGEE. CDR3 length: 14 amino acids. V lost 1 base and J lost 5, with 9 bases in between. CDR3 sequence reads: CASSVKGWTGELFF. The CDR3 DNA reads TGTGCCAGCAGCGTAAAAGGGTGGACCGGGGAGCTGTTTTTT. Combining the CDR3 with reference TRBV9 and TRBJ2-2 gives the whole variable domain DSGVTQTPKHLITATGQRVTLRCSPRSGDLSVYWYQQSLDQGLQFLIQYYNGEERAKGNILERFSAQQFPDLHSELNLSSLELGDSALYFCASSVKGWTGELFFGEGSRLTVL.

In this sample, this clone turned up once. This sequence joins TRBV5-1 and TRBJ1-1; D may be TRBD1 (5 bases). Germline V lookup: CDR1 SGHRS, CDR2 YFSETQ. This CDR3 comprises 15 residues. The V and J ends lost 4 bases and 3 bases respectively, with 16 bases between them. The CDR3 loop reads CASSPQFDSDTEAFF. CDR3 DNA sequence: TGCGCCAGCAGCCCTCAATTTGACAGCGACACTGAAGCTTTCTTT. The variable domain in full, with the rest retrieved from reference TRBV5-1 and TRBJ1-1, is KAGVTQTPRYLIKTRGQQVTLSCSPISGHRSVSWYQQTPGQGLQFLFEYFSETQRNKGNFPGRFSGRQFSNSRSEMNVSTLELGDSALYLCASSPQFDSDTEAFFGQGTRLTVV.

The chain joins TRBV2 to TRBJ2-5; no definite D call. Trimming took 6 bases from V and 2 from J, leaving 4 bases between them. The CDR3 loop spans 11 amino acids. In germline, CDR1 is SNHLY, CDR2 FYNNEI. CDR3 region: CASRTQETQYF. CDR3 in DNA: TGTGCCAGCAGGACGCAAGAGACCCAGTACTTC.

V gene TRBV29-1 combines with J gene TRBJ2-5, with D possibly being TRBD1 (5 bases). The CDR3 length is 14 residues. CDR1 is SQVTM, CDR2 ANQGSEA, per germline. The V end was cut by 4 bases, the J end by 4 bases, with 16 bases between. This CDR3 is CSVVGPGQGETQYF. The CDR3 DNA sequence: TGCAGCGTTGTTGGTCCCGGGCAGGGAGAGACCCAGTACTTC.

Worth noting for this clone: One junction end disagrees with the germline gene, perhaps due to a read error. Within the sample, other DNA sequences also encode this same CDR3. This chain links TRBV19 with TRBJ2-7, with 7 bases lining up with TRBD1. The CDR3 has 13 amino acids. Germline V gene lookup returns CDR1 LNHDA and CDR2 SQIVND (reference sequence). The CDR3 spells CASSTSGGYEQYF. The CDR3, as DNA: TGTGCCAGCAGTACTTCAGGGGGCTACGAGCAGTACTTC.

This CDR3 reads CSVEWRSNDYTF. Written as DNA, the CDR3 is TGCAGCGTTGAGTGGAGGAGCAACGACTACACCTTC. The rearrangement uses TRBV29-1 and TRBJ1-2, with D uncertain. The CDR3 spans 12 residues. The V end was cut by 3 bases, the J end by 10 bases, with 15 bases between. Germline assignment: CDR1 SQVTM and CDR2 ANQGSEA. Drawing the rest from reference TRBV29-1 and TRBJ1-2, the complete variable domain is SAVISQKPSRDICQRGTSLTIQCQVDSQVTMMFWYRQQPGQSLTLIATANQGSEATYESGFVIDKFPISRPNLTFSTLTVSNMSPEDSSIYLCSVEWRSNDYTFGSGTRLTVV.

The chain combines TRBV7-9 with TRBJ1-5, with D tentatively TRBD1 (6 bases). The CDR3 is made up of 14 amino acids. From germline, CDR1 is SEHNR and CDR2 FQNEAQ (reference sequence). V dropped 4 bases and J dropped 7 bases, with 14 bases sitting between them. The CDR3 sequence is CASSSTGLGQPQHF. CDR3 sequence (DNA): TGTGCCAGCAGCTCCACAGGGCTAGGGCAGCCCCAGCATTTT.

The chain joins TRBV5-6 to TRBJ2-1; D is uncertain. The germline CDR1 and CDR2 sequences are SGHDT and YYEEEE. V was trimmed by 0 bases and J by 9 bases, leaving 19 bases between them. This CDR3 has 16 residues. CDR3 amino acids: CASSLGRGWSWSEQFF. The CDR3 nucleotides are TGTGCCAGCAGCTTGGGGCGTGGATGGTCGTGGAGTGAGCAGTTCTTC.

This sequence joins TRBV7-3 and TRBJ1-3; 9 positions agree with TRBD1. The CDR3 has 14 residues. With 5 bases clipped from V and 8 bases from J, the junction kept 7 bases outside the gene matches. CDR1 and CDR2 from the germline V gene are SGHTA and FQGTGA. The CDR3 sequence: CASSEGQGFDTIYF. CDR3 DNA: TGTGCCAGCAGCGAGGGACAGGGCTTTGACACCATATATTTT.